This is a list of T cell receptor beta chains from one sample in a study of T-cell memory formation after mild COVID-19. One entry per CDR3 protein results from TCRdb running MiXCR on the 5' RACE reads. The data contain about 340,000 distinct CDR3 sequences, less than 20% of them singletons. The sequenced material came from PBMCs or a T cell subset sorted from them (not recorded which). Source of these receptors: a man between 18 and 29 years old who had mild COVID-19 (a few samples of this study predate the infection). Cell type and time point are not known. Both conserved end residues are part of each CDR3. D genes are given only for firm matches. Where a row states a size, it is once, few, many or the class of an expanded clone; other rows omit it.

TRBJ2-5,TRBD2,13,-,TRBV28,TGTGCCAGCACCCTGTCGGGAGGAGAGACCCAGTACTTC,CASTLSGGETQYF
TRBJ2-3,-,15,-,TRBV4-1,TGCGCCAGCAGCCAAGTCGGCAGCCTCACAGATACGCAGTATTTT,CASSQVGSLTDTQYF
TRBJ1-2,-,11,few,TRBV12-3/TRBV12-4,TGTGCCAGCAGTACGGGGGTCGGCTACACCTTC,CASSTGVGYTF
TRBJ2-1,-,14,once,TRBV4-3,TGCGCCAGCAGCCGGTTAGGGGGGAGGAATGAGCAGTTCTTC,CASSRLGGRNEQFF
TRBJ1-4,TRBD1,16,-,TRBV5-1,TGCGCCAGCAGCTTGGGGACAGGGGCAACTAATGAAAAACTGTTTTTT,CASSLGTGATNEKLFF
TRBJ2-3,-,15,-,TRBV5-1,TGCGCCAGCAGCTTTTCACGGGGAACCACAGATACGCAGTATTTT,CASSFSRGTTDTQYF
TRBJ2-5,-,12,-,TRBV10-3,TGTGCCATCATGGGGGATGAGGAGACCCAGTACTTC,CAIMGDEETQYF
TRBJ2-7,-,16,few,TRBV7-2,TGTGCCAGCAGTTATTATCCCTTACCCGGTAGCTACGAGCAGTACTTC,CASSYYPLPGSYEQYF
TRBJ2-2,TRBD1,14,-,TRBV20-1,TGCAGTGCTAGGACAGGGGGCAGCACCGGGGAGCTGTTTTTT,CSARTGGSTGELFF
TRBJ2-1,-,15,few,TRBV29-1,TGCAGCGTCATTAGGGACTCCCCCAACTACAATGAGCAGTTCTTC,CSVIRDSPNYNEQFF
TRBJ2-7,TRBD2,15,-,TRBV5-1,TGCGCCAGCAGCCCGGGACTAGCGGACGATGTAGAGCAGTACTTC,CASSPGLADDVEQYF
TRBJ2-2,TRBD1,15,few,TRBV4-2,TGTGCCAGCAGCCGGGACAGGGCCTCGTCCGGGGAGCTGTTTTTT,CASSRDRASSGELFF
TRBJ2-3,-,14,few,TRBV18,TGTGCCAGCTCACCACCTTCCACCACAGATACGCAGTATTTT,CASSPPSTTDTQYF
TRBJ2-1,-,13,few,TRBV5-1,TGCGCCAGCAGCTTCCGGGCTTCCAATGAGCAGTTCTTC,CASSFRASNEQFF
TRBJ1-2,-,11,-,TRBV7-9,TGTGTGGGGACGGAGTTATATGGCTACACCTTC,CVGTELYGYTF
TRBJ1-1,-,16,once,TRBV12-3/TRBV12-4,TGTGCCAGCACTCACGGAGGGGCCCACCTCCTGGCTGAAGCTTTCTTT,CASTHGGAHLLAEAFF
TRBJ1-2,-,15,few,TRBV5-1,TGCGCCAGCAGCAACGACCGGGGCGCAGAGGGTGGCTACACCTTC,CASSNDRGAEGGYTF
TRBJ2-3,TRBD2,15,few,TRBV20-1,TGCAGTGCCACGAGGGTAGCGGGGGTCACAGATACGCAGTATTTT,CSATRVAGVTDTQYF
TRBJ2-5,TRBD2,11,-,TRBV29-1,TGCAGCGGGGAGGGTGCCTATACCCAGTACTTC,CSGEGAYTQYF
TRBJ1-4,TRBD1,16,few,TRBV7-9,TGTGCCAGCAGCTTAAATCGGGGGACAGCCGAGACGGGGCTGTTTTTT,CASSLNRGTAETGLFF
TRBJ2-5,-,15,-,TRBV7-8,TGTGCCAGCAGCTTCACAGGGGAAGGGGGGGAGACCCAGTACTTC,CASSFTGEGGETQYF
TRBJ1-2,-,13,-,TRBV12-3/TRBV12-4,TGTGCCAGCAGCCTACTAAGGGTCTATGGCTACACCTTC,CASSLLRVYGYTF
TRBJ2-5,-,16,few,TRBV6-6,TGTGCCAGCAGGCCCCCCGGGACTCAACCTCAAGAGACCCAGTACTTC,CASRPPGTQPQETQYF
TRBJ2-7,-,14,few,TRBV2,TGTGCCAGCACTCTCAGGTTGGGTTCCTACGAGCAGTACTTC,CASTLRLGSYEQYF
TRBJ2-3,-,16,few,TRBV6-5,TGTGCCAGCAGTGTTCGGGGCTTTCGTGGCACAGATACGCAGTATTTT,CASSVRGFRGTDTQYF
TRBJ2-5,-,13,-,TRBV9,TGTGCCAGCAGCGTAGCTCTTTTCCAGACCCAGTACTTC,CASSVALFQTQYF
TRBJ2-3,-,13,-,TRBV3-1,TGTGCCAGCAGCCAAGGGCGAGGAGATACGCAGTATTTT,CASSQGRGDTQYF
TRBJ2-3,TRBD1,13,-,TRBV20-1,TGCAGTGCTAGAGCAGGGGGCGAAGATACGCAGTATTTT,CSARAGGEDTQYF
TRBJ2-5,-,14,-,TRBV5-1,TGCGCCAGCAGCTCGGACGAGGCTCAAGAGACCCAGTACTTC,CASSSDEAQETQYF
TRBJ2-7,-,13,many,TRBV10-2,TGCGCCAGCAGTGATGGGATGACTAACGAGCAGTACTTC,CASSDGMTNEQYF
TRBJ1-2,TRBD1,15,few,TRBV7-2,TGTGCCAGCAGCGATCGGGACAGGGGAAACTATGGCTACACCTTC,CASSDRDRGNYGYTF
TRBJ1-2,-,14,few,TRBV4-3,TGCGCCAGCAGCCAAGTCCTGCAGAACTATGGCTACACCTTC,CASSQVLQNYGYTF
TRBJ2-3,-,13,-,TRBV6-4,TGTGCCACCCGGGCCCCGAACACAGATACGCAGTATTTT,CATRAPNTDTQYF
TRBJ2-2,TRBD1,16,-,TRBV4-2,TGTGCCAGCAGCCCAATAGGGGGCGATCCCACCGGGGAGCTGTTTTTT,CASSPIGGDPTGELFF
TRBJ2-3,TRBD2,15,few,TRBV7-2,TGTGCCAGCAGCTCAGCAGCGGGGGGGTGGGATACGCAGTATTTT,CASSSAAGGWDTQYF
TRBJ1-4,-,14,few,TRBV5-1,TGCGCCAGCACATCCGGTCGCGGTAATGAAAAACTGTTTTTT,CASTSGRGNEKLFF
TRBJ2-5,-,13,few,TRBV4-1,TGCGCCAGCAGCCAATGGAGGGGAGAGACCCAGTACTTC,CASSQWRGETQYF
TRBJ1-2,-,14,-,TRBV7-8,TGTGCCAGCAGCTTAGTCGCCAGAGACTATGGCTACACCTTC,CASSLVARDYGYTF
TRBJ2-5,-,14,-,TRBV12-5,TGTGCTAGTGGTCCGACCGGGGGGCGAGAGACCCAGTACTTC,CASGPTGGRETQYF
TRBJ1-1,-,12,few,TRBV7-2,TGTGCCAGCAGCTTGTCAGGGAATGAAGCTTTCTTT,CASSLSGNEAFF
TRBJ2-1,-,15,few,TRBV5-1,TGCGCCAGCAGCCCCGGTCGGACCTCCTACAATGAGCAGTTCTTC,CASSPGRTSYNEQFF
TRBJ2-2,TRBD1,14,-,TRBV29-1,TGCAGCGTTGAAGCAGGGGGCCGGACCGGGGAGCTGTTTTTT,CSVEAGGRTGELFF
TRBJ2-1,-,13,few,TRBV7-9,TGTGCCAGCTTACCCCCAGGGGACAATGAGCAGTTCTTC,CASLPPGDNEQFF
TRBJ1-1,-,14,-,TRBV27,TGTGCCAGCAGTTCCCGCGGGGGGCTAACGGAAGCTTTCTTT,CASSSRGGLTEAFF
TRBJ1-5,-,17,many,TRBV4-3,TGCGCCAGCAGCCAAGACTATCGGGGAGGGAGCAATCAGCCCCAGCATTTT,CASSQDYRGGSNQPQHF
TRBJ1-1,-,12,-,TRBV25-1,TGTGCCAGCAGTGGGGGGGGCACTGAAGCTTTCTTT,CASSGGGTEAFF